This passage covers 17 T cell receptor beta chains from one sample sequenced in a study of blood T cell repertoires in COVID-19. Some clones are missing from TCRdb's copy, which holds only in-frame ones; the method was immunoSEQ multiplex PCR. Among about 280,000 clones listed, roughly four fifths were seen once. Sequencing used PBMCs or T cells enriched from blood (not recorded which). These receptors all come from a man in his forties who had been exposed to COVID-19.

There are a few counts of this clone. The chain recombines TRBV24-1 with TRBJ2-7, with 7 positions matching TRBD1. The germline V gene encodes CDR1 KGHDR and CDR2 SFDVKD. J was trimmed by 7 bases and V by 2 bases; bases with no gene match: 4. There are 13 residues in the CDR3. The CDR3 region is CATSDSTGVEQYF. CDR3 bases: TGTGCCACCAGTGATTCTACAGGGGTAGAGCAGTACTTC.

The chain employs TRBV14 and TRBJ1-2; 9 nucleotides agree with TRBD1. V lost 2 bases to trimming and J lost 10 bases; unmatched junction nucleotides: 8. CDR3 length: 14 residues. Germline V gives CDR1 SGHDN, CDR2 FVKESK. CDR3 protein: CASSQQPGQGDYTF. For the CDR3, the DNA is TGTGCCAGCAGCCAACAACCGGGACAGGGAGACTACACCTTC.

This clone was seen a single time. The genes are TRBV18 and TRBJ1-2; the D is unclear. CDR3 length equals 13 residues. The V end was cut by 1 base, the J end by 8 bases, with 11 bases between. Germline lookup yields CDR1 KGHSH and CDR2 LQKENI. CDR3 residues: CASSPRGDQGYTF. CDR3 nucleotides: TGTGCCAGCTCACCACGGGGAGATCAGGGCTACACCTTC.

The chain uses TRBV19 and TRBJ1-2; D unclear. Looked up from germline, CDR1 is LNHDA and CDR2 is SQIVND (reference sequence). Trimming removed 8 bases at V and 4 bases at J, with 20 bases between. The CDR3 has 15 residues. CDR3 bases: TGTGCCAGTGCGACTTCGACCATTTCCGTCTATGGCTACACCTTC. Its translation is CASATSTISVYGYTF.

The chain has TRBV6-5 and TRBJ2-5; D might be TRBD2 (5 bases). CDR3 length equals 13 residues. Germline values: CDR1 MNHEY, CDR2 SVGAGI. V lost 4 bases and J 0 bases, leaving 6 bases between the germline ends. CDR3 sequence: CASSSGYQETQYF. DNA for the CDR3: TGTGCCAGCAGTTCGGGGTACCAAGAGACCCAGTACTTC.

This chain uses TRBV2 with TRBJ2-7; D call uncertain. The germline gives CDR1 SNHLY, CDR2 FYNNEI. V dropped 6 bases and J dropped 3 bases, with 21 bases sitting between them. CDR3 length: 16 amino acids. The CDR3 nucleotides read TGTGCCAGCAGCTTTAGACCCCCCACAGTGCACTACGAGCAGTACTTC. Translated, it gives CASSFRPPTVHYEQYF.

The chain links TRBV10-3 to TRBJ2-7; D not resolved. In germline, CDR1 is ENHRY, CDR2 SYGVKD. Trimming pared 4 bases from V and 2 bases from J, leaving 3 bases between. The length of the CDR3 is 11 residues. In DNA form, the CDR3 reads TGTGCCATCAGTGTAACCTACGAGCAGTACTTC. It is translated as CAISVTYEQYF.

The chain carries TRBV10-3 and TRBJ1-2; 7 bases are shared with TRBD1. CDR3 size: 14 residues. CDR1 ENHRY and CDR2 SYGVKD come from the germline V gene. The J segment lost 6 bases and the V segment lost 5 bases, leaving 9 bases of the junction unmatched. The CDR3 region has the DNA TGTGCCATCAGTAGAACGGACAGGACCGATGGCTACACCTTC. This sequence encodes CAISRTDRTDGYTF.

The chain couples TRBV9 to TRBJ2-3; no reliable D call. Germline lookup yields CDR1 SGDLS and CDR2 YYNGEE. The CDR3 has 14 amino acids. Trimming left V 0 bases short and J 0 bases short, with 5 bases between. The CDR3 is CASSVDGSTDTQYF. As DNA, the CDR3 is TGTGCCAGCAGCGTAGACGGGAGCACAGATACGCAGTATTTT. Full variable domain (outside the CDR3, taken from reference TRBV9 and TRBJ2-3): DSGVTQTPKHLITATGQRVTLRCSPRSGDLSVYWYQQSLDQGLQFLIQYYNGEERAKGNILERFSAQQFPDLHSELNLSSLELGDSALYFCASSVDGSTDTQYFGPGTRLTVL.

The rearrangement links TRBV11-2 to TRBJ1-6; 8 nucleotides match TRBD1. Germline-derived CDR1 and CDR2 are SGHAT and FQNNGV. V lost 3 bases to trimming and J lost 9 bases; unmatched junction nucleotides: 4. The CDR3 runs 14 residues. The chain's CDR3 is CASSFLTGVSPLHF. The CDR3 coding sequence is TGTGCCAGCAGCTTCTTGACAGGGGTTTCACCCCTCCACTTT.

V is TRBV19 and J is TRBJ2-2, with 16 nucleotides matching TRBD2. CDR3 length: 19 residues. Germline CDR1 is LNHDA and CDR2 is SQIVND (reference sequence). The V segment lost 5 bases and the J segment 5 bases; nucleotides outside the gene matches: 11. The CDR3 reads CASSASGTSGRAITGELFF. The CDR3 bases are TGTGCCAGTAGTGCCTCCGGGACTAGCGGGAGGGCCATTACCGGGGAGCTGTTTTTT.

The chain is built from TRBV10-3 and TRBJ2-3, with TRBD2 matching 15 bases. V dropped 7 bases and J dropped 14; count of bases not matched to a gene: 7. Germline V gene sequence: CDR1 ENHRY, CDR2 SYGVKD. There are 13 residues in the CDR3. The CDR3 bases are TGTGCCATCACGGGACTAGCGGGAGGTGGTCCGTATTTT. It is translated as CAITGLAGGGPYF.

The chain recombines TRBV7-9 with TRBJ1-1; D is undetermined. V lost 0 bases and J 3 bases, leaving 5 bases between the germline ends. The CDR3 runs 13 residues. Germline-derived CDR1 and CDR2 are SEHNR and FQNEAQ (reference sequence). The CDR3 spells CASSLAQDTEAFF. CDR3 nucleotide sequence: TGTGCCAGCAGCTTAGCGCAGGACACTGAAGCTTTCTTT.

This clone was observed a handful of times. This chain links TRBV10-3 with TRBJ2-7; the match to TRBD1 covers 8 bases. CDR3 size: 14 residues. Germline CDR1 and CDR2: ENHRY and SYGVKD. V shed 6 bases and J 3 bases; nucleotides not matched to a gene: 7. The CDR3 DNA follows: TGTGCCATCAGAAAACAGGGGGAACTCTACGAGCAGTACTTC. This encodes CAIRKQGELYEQYF.

V usage is TRBV7-9 and J usage is TRBJ1-5, with 7 bases aligning to TRBD1. The CDR3 runs 15 residues. Trimming removed 5 bases from V and 5 bases from J; junction bases left unmatched: 9. From germline, CDR1 is SEHNR and CDR2 FQNEAQ (reference sequence). DNA for the CDR3: TGTGCCAGCAGCCTGGCCGGGACAGCCTATCAGCCCCAGCATTTT. Amino acids: CASSLAGTAYQPQHF.

The V gene is TRBV5-5, the J gene TRBJ1-4; 8 positions agree with TRBD1. Germline CDR1 reads SGHKS; CDR2 reads YYEKEE (reference sequence). This CDR3 contains 15 residues. Losses at the gene ends were 7 bases for V and 0 bases for J; bases not matched to a gene: 5. This chain's CDR3 is CASSTGGTTNEKLFF. The DNA of the CDR3 is TGTGCCAGCTCAACAGGGGGGACAACTAATGAAAAACTGTTTTTT. The full variable domain, rest sourced from reference TRBV5-5 and TRBJ1-4, is DAGVTQSPTHLIKTRGQQVTLRCSPISGHKSVSWYQQVLGQGPQFIFQYYEKEERGRGNFPDRFSARQFPNYSSELNVNALLLGDSALYLCASSTGGTTNEKLFFGSGTQLSVL.

The gene calls are TRBV4-1 and TRBJ2-7; weak D call: TRBD2 (5 bases). CDR3 length: 15 amino acids. Trimming removed 1 base at V and 2 bases at J, with 12 bases between. CDR1 is MGHRA and CDR2 is YSYEKL in the germline V gene. As DNA, the CDR3 is TGCGCCAGCAGCCAAGGGGAGAACCCTACCTACGAGCAGTACTTC. Translated: CASSQGENPTYEQYF.